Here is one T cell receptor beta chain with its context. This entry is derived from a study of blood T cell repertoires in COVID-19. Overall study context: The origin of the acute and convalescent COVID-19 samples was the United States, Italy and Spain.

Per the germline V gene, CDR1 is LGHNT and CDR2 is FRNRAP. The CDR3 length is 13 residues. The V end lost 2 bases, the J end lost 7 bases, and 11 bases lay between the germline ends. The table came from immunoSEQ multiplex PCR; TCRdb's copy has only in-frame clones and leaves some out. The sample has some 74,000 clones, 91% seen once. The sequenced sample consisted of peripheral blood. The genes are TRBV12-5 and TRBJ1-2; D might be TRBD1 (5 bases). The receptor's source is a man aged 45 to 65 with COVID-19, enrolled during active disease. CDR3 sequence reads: CASGLSRGSGYTF. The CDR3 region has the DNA TGTGCTAGTGGTTTGTCTCGGGGGTCTGGCTACACCTTC.